The clone carrying this TCR beta chain showed up many times. As to time point: longitudinal time-point 3. A total of 2 million PBMCs stored at -80 degrees C provided the unsorted libraries. These data belong to a study of neurological immune-mediated disorders. MiXCR, applied by TCRdb to the 5' RACE reads, yields one record per CDR3 protein. Counted here are some 89,000 distinct CDR3 sequences, roughly 4.3% occurring once; the ten biggest clones make up approximately 5.7%. This CDR3 spans 17 amino acids. The TCR originated in a woman aged 55-69 years with multiple sclerosis. The material sequenced was PBMCs. The V call is TRBV21-1, the J call TRBJ1-5. TRBV21-1 is a documented pseudogene. CDR3 loop: CASTPPPRGAINQPQHF. CDR3 DNA: TGTGCCAGCACCCCTCCACCCCGGGGGGCCATTAATCAGCCCCAGCATTTT.